This TCR beta chain was captured by sequencing in a study of T-cell reconstitution after alpha-beta-depleted transplantation in children. This clonotype showed up many times. Unique molecular identifiers tagged the TCRbeta library. TCRdb called the PCR reads again in MiXCR, with one record for every CDR3 protein. The sample has roughly 100,000 distinct CDR3 sequences, 7.5% to 9% seen once. This specimen consisted of PBMCs, obtained before TCRalphabeta/CD19-depleted stem cell transplant. This receptor was taken from a boy aged 2 to 9 with acute lymphoblastic leukemia, due to receive a stem cell transplant.

CDR3 bases: TGTGCCAGCAGCCCACAAACACTAGCGGGGGGCTACAATGAGCAGTTCTTC. This translates into CASSPQTLAGGYNEQFF. V and J are TRBV7-9 and TRBJ2-1, with 12 bases matching TRBD2. The CDR3 consists of 17 residues. The germline V gene has CDR1 SEHNR and CDR2 FQNEAQ (reference sequence). The V segment lost 5 bases and the J segment 3 bases; nucleotides outside the gene matches: 8.